The 13 T cell receptor beta chains in this list originate from one sample, sequenced in a study of neoadjuvant anti-PD-1 for oral cavity cancer. Sequencing was performed with immunoSEQ multiplex PCR; in TCRdb, only in-frame clones are kept and a portion is missing. The table lists over 6,500 clones, roughly 70% of them singletons, with about 2.9% in the top ten. The specimen comprised PBMCs, sampled before nivolumab (anti-PD-1) treatment. Receptors originate from a person aged 40 to 85 with oral cavity squamous cell carcinoma.

The chain couples TRBV7-9 to TRBJ2-5; TRBD1 agrees at 7 bases. After removal of 0 bases from V and 4 bases from J, the junction contained 2 bases not matched to a gene. From germline, CDR1 is SEHNR and CDR2 FQNEAQ (reference sequence). The CDR3 is 14 amino acids. For the CDR3, the DNA is TGTGCCAGCAGCTTAGCAACAGGGGTAGAGACCCAGTACTTC. It is translated as CASSLATGVETQYF.

This clone was picked up a small number of times. The chain joins TRBV4-1 to TRBJ2-7; the match to TRBD1 covers 7 bases. This CDR3 region has 14 residues. Germline V gene lookup returns CDR1 MGHRA and CDR2 YSYEKL. Losses at the gene ends were 4 bases for V and 3 bases for J; bases not matched to a gene: 6. This chain's CDR3 is CASSPGQNDYEQYF. In nucleotides, the CDR3 is TGCGCCAGCAGCCCGGGACAGAATGACTACGAGCAGTACTTC.

The chain has TRBV18 and TRBJ1-5, with 7 positions matching TRBD1. This CDR3 has 14 amino acids. Per germline, CDR1 KGHSH and CDR2 LQKENI. After removal of 2 bases from V and 8 bases from J, the junction contained 6 bases not matched to a gene. CDR3 in DNA: TGTGCCAGCTCACCATCAGGAGGGGGCGAGCCCCAGCATTTT. This encodes CASSPSGGGEPQHF. Drawing the rest from reference TRBV18 and TRBJ1-5, the complete variable domain is NAGVMQNPRHLVRRRGQEARLRCSPMKGHSHVYWYRQLPEEGLKFMVYLQKENIIDESGMPKERFSAEFPKEGPSILRIQQVVRGDSAAYFCASSPSGGGEPQHFGDGTRLSIL.

This chain joins TRBV5-8 and TRBJ2-2; a weak D match, TRBD1 (6 bases). There are 16 residues in the CDR3. V shed 6 bases and J shed 2 bases, with 17 bases lying between them. Germline-derived CDR1 and CDR2 are SGHTS and YDEGEE. This CDR3 reads CASNDWTATNTGELFF. The CDR3 bases are TGTGCCAGCAACGACTGGACAGCTACCAACACCGGGGAGCTGTTTTTT. The full variable domain, with the rest looked up from reference TRBV5-8 and TRBJ2-2, is EAGVTQSPTHLIKTRGQQATLRCSPISGHTSVYWYQQALGLGLQFLLWYDEGEERNRGNFPPRFSGRQFPNYSSELNVNALELEDSALYLCASNDWTATNTGELFFGEGSRLTVL.

This clone was seen only a few times. This rearrangement joins TRBV6-1 to TRBJ2-7; 7 bases line up with TRBD1. Per germline, CDR1 MNHNS and CDR2 SASEGT. The CDR3 has 12 residues. Trimming at V came to 6 bases and at J to 6 bases, leaving 5 bases not matched to a gene. The chain's CDR3 is CASRDRYSEQYF. For the CDR3, the DNA is TGTGCCAGCAGGGACAGGTACTCCGAGCAGTACTTC.

The V and J genes are TRBV6-4 and TRBJ2-1; 12 nucleotides line up with TRBD2. Losses at the gene ends were 6 bases for V and 0 bases for J; bases not matched to a gene: 3. Germline-derived CDR1 and CDR2 are MRHNA and SNTAGT. The CDR3 is 16 residues long. DNA for the CDR3: TGTGCCAGCAGCCCACTAGCGGGAGGCTCCTACAATGAGCAGTTCTTC. It specifies CASSPLAGGSYNEQFF.

The chain links TRBV7-6 to TRBJ1-6; 7 nucleotides align to TRBD1. V shed 5 bases, J shed 9 bases, and the junction held 13 bases outside the gene matches. From germline, CDR1 is SGHVS and CDR2 FNYEAQ. The CDR3 totals 16 residues. The CDR3 DNA reads TGTGCCAGCAGCCAGACACTAGGGACAGACCGTTCACCCCTCCACTTT. This codes for CASSQTLGTDRSPLHF.

This rearrangement joins TRBV10-2 to TRBJ1-2; possible D gene TRBD1, 5 bases. V lost 3 bases to trimming and J lost 5 bases, with 13 bases between them. CDR1 and CDR2 (germline): WSHSY, SAAADI. CDR3 length: 14 residues. The DNA for the CDR3 is TGCGCCAGCAGTGAATGGGCGGAGGGGTATGGCTACACCTTC. Translating gives CASSEWAEGYGYTF.

The chain is built from TRBV5-4 and TRBJ2-5; TRBD2 agrees at 12 bases. The J segment lost 7 bases and the V segment lost 4 bases, leaving 8 bases of the junction unmatched. Germline CDR1 SGHNT, CDR2 YYREEE (reference sequence). The CDR3 has 15 residues. The CDR3 loop is CASSGGLAGGGTQYF. The CDR3 DNA sequence: TGTGCCAGCAGCGGGGGACTAGCGGGCGGCGGGACCCAGTACTTC.

This clone was seen only a few times. The chain recombines TRBV19 with TRBJ1-5, with D possibly being TRBD1 (6 bases). Per germline, CDR1 LNHDA and CDR2 SQIVND (reference sequence). CDR3 size: 16 residues. With 6 bases removed from V and 0 bases from J, the gap between germline ends came to 15 bases. The CDR3 DNA reads TGTGCCAGTAGCAATGGACAGCCATATAGCAATCAGCCCCAGCATTTT. This gives the protein CASSNGQPYSNQPQHF.

This chain joins TRBV9 and TRBJ1-2; perhaps TRBD1 as D (5 bases). Trimming took 2 bases from V and 6 from J, leaving 11 bases between them. The CDR3 has 13 amino acids. The germline gives CDR1 SGDLS, CDR2 YYNGEE. CDR3 coding DNA: TGTGCCAGCAGCGTTCAGGGTAGGGATGGCTACACCTTC. Its protein product is CASSVQGRDGYTF.

The CDR3 sequence is CASSLGGYNEKLFF. The CDR3 nucleotides are TGTGCCAGCAGCTTGGGGGGGTATAATGAAAAACTGTTTTTT. The V call is TRBV11-2, the J call TRBJ1-4, with a weak D call TRBD1 (5 bases). Trimming took 3 bases from V and 4 from J, leaving 9 bases between them. Germline V CDR1 and CDR2: SGHAT, FQNNGV. The CDR3 has 14 residues.

The rearrangement links TRBV19 to TRBJ1-5, with 8 bases aligning to TRBD1. V was pared by 5 bases and J by 2 bases, with 2 bases of the junction left unmatched. CDR1 is LNHDA and CDR2 is SQIVND in the germline V gene (reference sequence). This CDR3 comprises 14 residues. The CDR3 sequence: CASSGTGGNQPQHF. The CDR3 DNA reads TGTGCCAGTAGTGGGACAGGAGGCAATCAGCCCCAGCATTTT.